A selection of T cell receptor beta chains follows, all from one sample in a study of blood T cell repertoires in COVID-19. Assay used: immunoSEQ multiplex PCR; TCRdb lists only in-frame clones, some missing. The repertoire has around 150,000 clones, roughly three quarters of them found once; the top ten carry roughly 4.5%. Sample: peripheral blood. These receptors were taken from a man aged 55 to 70 with acute or convalescent COVID-19. Each CDR3 is given with its conserved first and last residue. The D gene is left open where the match is weak. Some rows have no size entry. The others give once, few or many, or a class for an expanded clone.

clone_size	v_call	j_call	d_call	cdr3_nt	cdr3_aa
NA	TRBV5-1	TRBJ2-5	TRBD1	TGCGCCAGCAGCACCTCGACAGGGCGTCGGGAGACCCAGTACTTC	CASSTSTGRRETQYF
few	TRBV28	TRBJ2-7	NA	TGTGCCAGCAGTTTATCACGGGAGTCGGCCTACGAGCAGTACTTC	CASSLSRESAYEQYF
NA	TRBV21-1	TRBJ2-7	NA	TGTGCCAGCAGCAAAGTTACCACAGGCTTCTCCTACGAGCAGTACTTC	CASSKVTTGFSYEQYF
NA	TRBV4-1	TRBJ2-2	NA	TGCGCCAGCAGCCAAGTTCTAGGGAGCACCGGGGAGCTGTTTTTT	CASSQVLGSTGELFF
NA	TRBV5-1	TRBJ1-2	NA	TGCGCCAGCAGGCTTGACCCCGTCGGGGGCTACACCTTC	CASRLDPVGGYTF
NA	TRBV5-1	TRBJ1-4	TRBD1	TGCGCCAGCAGCACGGGACAGGGGGCAGGACTTGAAAAACTGTTTTTT	CASSTGQGAGLEKLFF
NA	TRBV2	TRBJ1-4	TRBD1	TGTGCCAGCAGGGAACAGGGGCTGGTCGAAAAACTGTTTTTT	CASREQGLVEKLFF
NA	TRBV12-5	TRBJ2-7	TRBD1	TGTGCTAGTGGCCCTGGACAGGTCTCCCACGAGCAGTACTTC	CASGPGQVSHEQYF
few	TRBV19	TRBJ1-1	NA	TGTGCCAGTAGTACCCAATCACAGGTAGCTGAAGCTTTCTTT	CASSTQSQVAEAFF
once	TRBV6-5	TRBJ2-2	NA	TGTGCCAGCAGTTACCTTGCGCGGACCGGGGAGCTGTTTTTT	CASSYLARTGELFF
NA	TRBV10-2	TRBJ2-7	NA	TGCGCCAGCATCGGTAACTCCTACGAGCAGTACTTC	CASIGNSYEQYF
NA	TRBV5-6	TRBJ1-1	NA	TGTGCCAGCAGCCGCCTATTATGGAACACTGAAGCTTTCTTT	CASSRLLWNTEAFF
NA	TRBV5-1	TRBJ2-1	TRBD2	TGCGCCAGCAGCTTGTCTGGCGGGAGTGGGGAGCAGTTCTTC	CASSLSGGSGEQFF
NA	TRBV2	TRBJ1-1	NA	TGTGCCAGCAGCCCCGTCGTCTTCCAGGGGACTGAAGCTTTCTTT	CASSPVVFQGTEAFF
NA	TRBV5-4	TRBJ1-2	NA	TGTGCCAGCAGCTTGCCCGGCGGATTTTATGGCTACACCTTC	CASSLPGGFYGYTF
NA	TRBV27	TRBJ2-7	TRBD1	TGTGCCAGCAGTTTCACCGGGACAGGGTCCTACGAGCAGTACTTC	CASSFTGTGSYEQYF
few	TRBV5-5	TRBJ1-6	TRBD1	TGTGCCAGCAGCTCCGAAACAGGGGTGAATTCACCCCTCCACTTT	CASSSETGVNSPLHF
NA	TRBV6-5	TRBJ2-7	TRBD2	TGTGCCAGCGTCCCCCTAGCGGGGGCCTACGAGCAGTACTTC	CASVPLAGAYEQYF
NA	TRBV5-1	TRBJ2-6	NA	TGCGCCAGCACGCTCGGGTACTCTGGGGCCAACGTCCTGACTTTC	CASTLGYSGANVLTF
NA	TRBV30	TRBJ2-1	TRBD2	TGTGCCTGTTTAATCGGGACTAGCTACAATGAGCAGTTCTTC	CACLIGTSYNEQFF
few	TRBV19	TRBJ1-1	NA	TGTGCCAGTAGTCCTATAGGCGCAGGGGCTGAAGCTTTCTTT	CASSPIGAGAEAFF
NA	TRBV30	TRBJ1-1	TRBD1	TGTGCCTGGAGTGGTATCAGGGGGACCCTTGAAGCTTTCTTT	CAWSGIRGTLEAFF
NA	TRBV6-4	TRBJ2-1	TRBD1	TGTGCCAGCAGTGACTCTGCCGGGACAGGGTTCTTGGCTGAGCAGTTCTTC	CASSDSAGTGFLAEQFF
NA	TRBV12-3/TRBV12-4	TRBJ2-7	TRBD1	TGTGCCACCTCAGGGGGAAGAGGCGAGCAGTACTTC	CATSGGRGEQYF
NA	TRBV11-2	TRBJ2-2	TRBD1	TGTGCCAGCAGCTCGGACAGGTCTGCGAACACCGGGGAGCTGTTTTTT	CASSSDRSANTGELFF
NA	TRBV7-9	TRBJ2-3	TRBD1	TGTGCCAGCAGCACACAGGGGCTCTCGCGGACAGATACGCAGTATTTT	CASSTQGLSRTDTQYF
NA	TRBV18	TRBJ2-5	NA	TGTGCCAGCTCAAGATCGACTCAAGAGACCCAGTACTTC	CASSRSTQETQYF
once	TRBV11-1	TRBJ1-2	NA	TGTGCCAGCAGCCGCACAGGTCTGGGAAACTATGGCTACACCTTC	CASSRTGLGNYGYTF
NA	TRBV28	TRBJ2-6	TRBD1	TGTGCCAGCAGTGGGACAGCCAACTCTGGGGCCAACGTCCTGACTTTC	CASSGTANSGANVLTF
NA	TRBV28	TRBJ2-7	NA	TGTGCCAGCAGTTTACTAGGGGTAGCCTACGAGCAGTACTTC	CASSLLGVAYEQYF
NA	TRBV24-1	TRBJ2-5	TRBD2	TGTGCCACCAGTGAGACGGGAGGGCAGGAGACCCAGTACTTC	CATSETGGQETQYF
NA	TRBV19	TRBJ1-1	TRBD1	TGTGCCAGTAGTATAGGGACAGGGGGCGGTGGCACTGAAGCTTTCTTT	CASSIGTGGGGTEAFF
NA	TRBV6-5	TRBJ2-1	NA	TGTGCCAGCAAGGACAGCTCCTACAATGAGCAGTTCTTC	CASKDSSYNEQFF
NA	TRBV3-1/TRBV3-2	TRBJ2-5	TRBD2	TGTGCCAGCAGCCAAGATGGGATTAGCGGGCGGTCGAGGGACTTC	CASSQDGISGRSRDF
NA	TRBV10-3	TRBJ2-1	NA	TGTGCCATCAGTGAGTTGCGGATCAATGAGCAGTTCTTC	CAISELRINEQFF
NA	TRBV12-3/TRBV12-4	TRBJ2-1	NA	TGTGCCAGCAGTCCCCTTTACAATGAGCAGTTCTTC	CASSPLYNEQFF
few	TRBV2	TRBJ2-2	TRBD1	TGTGCCAGCAGTTTCCGGGACAGTGACGGGGAGCTGTTTTTT	CASSFRDSDGELFF
few	TRBV28	TRBJ1-6	TRBD1	TGTGCCAGCAGTTTAGGGACAGGGGGGTCACCCCTCCACTTT	CASSLGTGGSPLHF
NA	TRBV12-3/TRBV12-4	TRBJ1-2	NA	TGTGCCAGCAGTTTACTCGGGTTTTATGGCTACACCTTC	CASSLLGFYGYTF
NA	TRBV2	TRBJ1-5	TRBD1	TGTGCCAGCAGTGAGGGACAGAGCAATCAGCCCCAGCATTTT	CASSEGQSNQPQHF
once	TRBV9	TRBJ2-3	TRBD2	TGTGCCAGCAGCCTCGGGGGGTCTAGCACAGATACGCAGTATTTT	CASSLGGSSTDTQYF
NA	TRBV2	TRBJ1-1	NA	TGTGCCAGTAGACAGGATTTTGACACTGAAGCTTTCTTT	CASRQDFDTEAFF
NA	TRBV15	TRBJ2-7	NA	TGTGCCACCAGCAGAGATCGCCGGTCCTCCTACGAGCAGTACTTC	CATSRDRRSSYEQYF
few	TRBV12-3/TRBV12-4	TRBJ1-2	TRBD1	TGTGCCAGCAGGGAGGGACAGAACTATGGCTACACCTTC	CASREGQNYGYTF
once	TRBV28	TRBJ2-7	NA	TGTGCCAGCAGCCCAAGAACGGGCGGAGGTACCTACGAGCAGTACTTC	CASSPRTGGGTYEQYF
NA	TRBV29-1	TRBJ1-2	NA	TGCAGCGTTGCTAAGGACCTACGGGACAACCACCATTATGGCTACACCTTC	CSVAKDLRDNHHYGYTF
NA	TRBV6-1	TRBJ2-1	NA	TGTGCCAGCAGTGAAGAACAGCACAATGAGCAGTTCTTC	CASSEEQHNEQFF
medium-sized	TRBV5-1	TRBJ2-7	NA	TGCGCCAGCAGCAAAGGAATTACTAGAGACTCCTACGAGCAGTACTTC	CASSKGITRDSYEQYF
once	TRBV24-1	TRBJ2-3	NA	TGTGCCACCAGTTCCTCTAGCGGCACAGATACGCAGTATTTT	CATSSSSGTDTQYF
NA	TRBV5-1	TRBJ2-5	NA	TGCGCCAGCAGCTTGGGGACACAAGAGACCCAGTACTTC	CASSLGTQETQYF
NA	TRBV28	TRBJ1-1	NA	TGTGCCTCCCTCAGGGAGGGCGCGACTGAAGCTTTCTTT	CASLREGATEAFF
NA	TRBV28	TRBJ1-5	NA	TGTGCCAGCAGTCTCGGGGGTAGCAATCAGCCCCAGCATTTT	CASSLGGSNQPQHF
NA	TRBV5-1	TRBJ2-3	TRBD2	TGCGCCAGCAGCTCCGGGACTAATAGAGATACGCAGTATTTT	CASSSGTNRDTQYF
NA	TRBV18	TRBJ2-7	TRBD2	TGTGCCAGCTCCCCGACTAGCGGGAGTGAGGAGCAGTACTTC	CASSPTSGSEEQYF
NA	TRBV11-2	TRBJ2-1	TRBD1	TGTGCCAGCAGCTTATTACAGGGGAGCTACAATGAGCAGTTCTTC	CASSLLQGSYNEQFF
NA	TRBV5-4	TRBJ2-7	TRBD2	TGTGCCAGCAGCTCAGCGACTAGCGTCAACGAGCAGTACTTC	CASSSATSVNEQYF
NA	TRBV15	TRBJ1-1	TRBD1	TGTGCCACCAGCACCGACAGGGGGTCCACTGAAGCTTTCTTT	CATSTDRGSTEAFF